What follows are 26 T cell receptor beta chains derived from one specimen sequenced in a study of T cells in Graves' hyperthyroidism and ophthalmopathy. Researchers took RNA transcripts and amplified the TCR beta CDR3 regions from them. The HTBI primer set was used in a first-round RT-PCR of the TCR CDR3. TCRdb processed the multiplex PCR reads anew with MiXCR; each CDR3 protein has one entry. The sample holds 450,000 to 700,000 distinct CDR3 sequences, approximately 44% seen once. The sample taken for sequencing was peripheral blood or thyroid tissue (not recorded which). The receptor set was obtained from an adult woman with Graves' disease, either hyperthyroidism or ophthalmopathy (not recorded which).

Many counts were recorded for this clonotype. V is TRBV9 and J is TRBJ2-7; D gene uncertain. Germline-derived CDR1 and CDR2 are SGDLS and YYNGEE. CDR3 size: 13 residues. V was pared by 4 bases and J by 0 bases, with 8 bases between. The CDR3 DNA sequence: TGTGCCAGCAGCCCAAAGCTCTCCTACGAGCAGTACTTC. Protein product: CASSPKLSYEQYF.

The rearrangement joins TRBV10-3 to TRBJ2-7; D gene uncertain. Germline CDR1 and CDR2: ENHRY and SYGVKD. This CDR3 is 14 amino acids long. V was trimmed by 2 bases and J by 3 bases, leaving 11 bases between them. CDR3 sequence reads: CAISEKWVDYEQYF. CDR3 DNA: TGTGCCATCAGTGAGAAATGGGTGGACTACGAGCAGTACTTC.

This clonotype came up many times. This rearrangement joins TRBV7-2 to TRBJ2-7, with TRBD1 matching 11 bases. Trimming cost V 5 bases and J 4 bases; bases outside gene matches: 4. From germline, CDR1 is SGHTA and CDR2 FQGNSA. The CDR3 is 14 residues long. The DNA of the CDR3 is TGTGCCAGCAGCGCGGACAGGGGGCTTTACGAGCAGTACTTC. It is translated as CASSADRGLYEQYF.

The J gene is TRBJ2-3, the V gene TRBV10-2; D gene ambiguous. From germline, CDR1 is WSHSY and CDR2 SAAADI. The ends were cut back, 4 bases at V and 7 bases at J, with 9 bases in the middle. This CDR3 contains 12 residues. The chain's CDR3 is CASSASDHTQYF. The DNA of the CDR3 is TGCGCCAGCAGTGCGTCGGATCATACGCAGTATTTT.

This sequence joins TRBV2 and TRBJ2-7, with D possibly called TRBD1 or TRBD2 (5 bases each). Germline assignment: CDR1 SNHLY and CDR2 FYNNEI. V gave up 8 bases and J gave up 2 bases, with 10 bases separating them. The CDR3 is made up of 12 amino acids. The CDR3: CASWDLAYEQYF. DNA of the CDR3: TGTGCCAGCTGGGACCTAGCCTACGAGCAGTACTTC.

On this clonotype: Relative to the germline gene, one junction end is altered; a read error may explain this. The chain uses TRBV10-3 and TRBJ2-1; TRBD2 matches at 10 bases. CDR3 length: 18 residues. Germline V lookup: CDR1 ENHRY, CDR2 SYGVKD. The CDR3 nucleotides are TGTGCCACCAGTGAGGGTAGCGGGAGGCCCCAAACCTACAATGAGCAGTTCTTC. This translates into CATSEGSGRPQTYNEQFF.

CDR3 bases: TGTGCCATCAGTGAGTCAAGCGTAGCTAACTATGGCTACACCTTC. It codes for CAISESSVANYGYTF. The chain is built from TRBV10-3 and TRBJ1-2; D is uncertain. The germline gives CDR1 ENHRY, CDR2 SYGVKD. The CDR3 covers 15 residues. Deletions cut 0 bases from V and 0 bases from J, with 8 bases between.

In its sample, this clonotype was seen a few times. V gene TRBV10-3 combines with J gene TRBJ2-7, with 8 bases aligning to TRBD1. The CDR3 sequence is 12 residues long. CDR1 and CDR2 from the germline V gene are ENHRY and SYGVKD. Trimming at V came to 5 bases and at J to 4 bases, leaving 1 base not matched to a gene. The DNA for the CDR3 is TGTGCCATCAGTACAGGGGGGTACGAGCAGTACTTC. It translates to CAISTGGYEQYF.

This clonotype showed up many times. The chain combines TRBV12-3 or TRBV12-4 with TRBJ1-6, with 8 nucleotides matching TRBD1. The CDR3 sequence is 15 residues long. Unmatched junction bases numbered 9, after V lost 6 bases and J lost 8 bases. CDR3 sequence: CASRDREVSDSPLHF. The CDR3 DNA reads TGTGCCAGCAGGGACAGGGAGGTATCGGATTCACCCCTCCACTTT.

V usage is TRBV30 and J usage is TRBJ2-5; 8 nucleotides match TRBD2. In germline, CDR1 is GTSNPN, CDR2 SVGIG (reference sequence). The CDR3 totals 16 residues. V shed 4 bases and J 0 bases; nucleotides not matched to a gene: 10. In DNA form, the CDR3 reads TGTGCCTGGAAAAGAACTAGCGGTCAGTACCAAGAGACCCAGTACTTC. Translated: CAWKRTSGQYQETQYF. The whole variable domain, remainder taken from reference TRBV30 and TRBJ2-5, is SQTIHQWPATLVQPVGSPLSLECTVEGTSNPNLYWYRQAAGRGLQLLFYSVGIGQISSEVPQNLSASRPQDRQFILSSKKLLLSDSGFYLCAWKRTSGQYQETQYFGPGTRLLVL.

In this sample, this clonotype turned up many times. The chain recombines TRBV14 with TRBJ1-6; 9 bases match TRBD1. The CDR3 spans 17 residues. The germline V gene encodes CDR1 SGHDN and CDR2 FVKESK. Trimming removed 3 bases from V and 7 bases from J; junction bases left unmatched: 10. The CDR3 spells CASSHLQGAFGNSPLHF. CDR3 nucleotides: TGTGCCAGCAGCCACTTACAGGGGGCGTTTGGAAATTCACCCCTCCACTTT.

The chain links TRBV2 to TRBJ1-1; TRBD1 agrees at 8 bases. The last part of the DNA fits TRBJ2-1 better; the J call may be wrong. There are 13 residues in the CDR3. CDR1 and CDR2 (germline): SNHLY, FYNNEI. CDR3 amino acids: CASRGQVSNEQFF. The CDR3 coding sequence is TGTGCCAGCAGGGGACAGGTTAGCAATGAGCAGTTCTTC.

The genes are TRBV11-2 and TRBJ1-5, with D perhaps TRBD1 (6 bases). Germline CDR1 SGHAT, CDR2 FQNNGV. V was pared by 5 bases and J by 11 bases, with 16 bases between. The CDR3 has 13 residues. CDR3 DNA: TGTGCCAGCAGCCCAGGACTAGGGGGGACCCAGCATTTT. Translating gives CASSPGLGGTQHF.

This clonotype was counted at least ten times. The genes are TRBV4-1 and TRBJ1-1; D is unresolved. This CDR3 has 13 residues. Germline lookup yields CDR1 MGHRA and CDR2 YSYEKL. The V end lost 0 bases, the J end lost 3 bases, and 5 bases lay between the germline ends. DNA for the CDR3: TGCGCCAGCAGCCAAGACGCGTACACTGAAGCTTTCTTT. Its translation: CASSQDAYTEAFF.

The chain is built from TRBV12-3 or TRBV12-4 and TRBJ1-2; D call uncertain. The V gene lost 8 bases and the J gene lost 3 bases, with 13 bases spanning the gap. The CDR3 spans 13 residues. The chain's CDR3 is CASLHGEHYGYTF. CDR3 nucleotide sequence: TGTGCCAGCCTACACGGGGAACACTATGGCTACACCTTC.

V is TRBV25-1 and J is TRBJ1-2; D is undetermined. Trimming removed 4 bases from V and 0 bases from J, with 27 bases in between. Germline V gives CDR1 MGHDK, CDR2 SYGVNS. The CDR3 runs to 20 residues. In DNA form, the CDR3 reads TGTGCCAGCAGTGCTAGAAACCCAACTCGTGACGGTTTGACTAACTATGGCTACACCTTC. Its protein is CASSARNPTRDGLTNYGYTF.

This clonotype came up many times. The rearrangement links TRBV7-8 to TRBJ2-7; 11 bases match TRBD1. The junction had 7 bases not matched to a gene; V was cut back by 8 bases and J by 4 bases. The length of the CDR3 is 14 residues. Germline assignment: CDR1 SGHVS and CDR2 FQNEAQ. CDR3 DNA sequence: TGTGCCAGCGGCCCGGGACAGGGGGATTACGAGCAGTACTTC. Residues: CASGPGQGDYEQYF.

This clonotype occurred many times. V usage is TRBV12-3 or TRBV12-4 and J usage is TRBJ1-1; possibly TRBD1 for D (5 bases). This CDR3 is built from 12 residues. Trimming pared 3 bases from V and 7 bases from J, leaving 9 bases between. The chain's CDR3 is CASSLAGLEAFF. The DNA for the CDR3 is TGTGCCAGCAGTTTGGCAGGGCTTGAAGCTTTCTTT.

This clonotype was seen more than once but under ten times. The gene calls are TRBV11-2 and TRBJ2-2; D not resolved. The CDR3 length is 12 residues. The germline V gene encodes CDR1 SGHAT and CDR2 FQNNGV. V lost 3 bases and J 8 bases, leaving 7 bases between the germline ends. The CDR3 spells CASSFAQGELFF. CDR3 nucleotide sequence: TGTGCCAGCAGCTTCGCACAGGGGGAGCTGTTTTTT.

V usage is TRBV7-8 and J usage is TRBJ2-7; TRBD1 matches at 9 bases. The CDR3 sequence is 13 residues long. V gave up 2 bases and J gave up 6 bases; unmatched junction bases: 2. Germline V CDR1 and CDR2: SGHVS, FQNEAQ. The CDR3 DNA is TGTGCCAGCAGCTTACGGACAGGGGCCGAGCAGTACTTC. Its translation is CASSLRTGAEQYF.

Concerning this clonotype itself: Given a much more abundant clone one base away, this may be a read error. The chain is built from TRBV2 and TRBJ2-3, with D unclear. The CDR3 loop spans 11 amino acids. The germline V gene has CDR1 SNHLY and CDR2 FYNNEI. CDR3 protein: CASSEADAQYF. The CDR3 DNA is TGTGCCAGCAGTGAAGCAGATGCGCAGTATTTT.

CDR3 protein: CATSRDGGVETQYF. The CDR3 DNA sequence: TGTGCCACCAGCAGAGATGGGGGTGTAGAGACCCAGTACTTC. The V call is TRBV15, the J call TRBJ2-5, with D perhaps assigned TRBD1 or TRBD2 (5 bases each). CDR3 size: 14 residues. Germline lookup yields CDR1 LNHNV and CDR2 YYDKDF (reference sequence). Trimming stripped 0 bases from V and 4 bases from J, with 9 bases between. The full variable domain, with the rest looked up from reference TRBV15 and TRBJ2-5, is DAMVIQNPRYQVTQFGKPVTLSCSQTLNHNVMYWYQQKSSQAPKLLFHYYDKDFNNEADTPDNFQSRRPNTSFCFLDIRSPGLGDTAMYLCATSRDGGVETQYFGPGTRLLVL.

This clonotype was observed at least ten times. This sequence joins TRBV20-1 and TRBJ1-4; D is ambiguous. The CDR3 is made up of 12 amino acids. Per germline, CDR1 DFQATT and CDR2 SNEGSKA (reference sequence). Trimming removed 3 bases from V and 5 bases from J, with 7 bases in between. CDR3 loop: CSARSANEKLFF. The CDR3, as DNA: TGCAGTGCTAGGTCTGCAAATGAAAAACTGTTTTTT.

The sample holds one count of this clonotype. The DNA of the CDR3 is TGTGCCATCAGTGAAGTTGGGACTAGCGACCTAGCTTACGAGCAGTACTTC. Amino acids: CAISEVGTSDLAYEQYF. The J gene is TRBJ2-7, the V gene TRBV10-3; 10 nucleotides agree with TRBD2. From germline, CDR1 is ENHRY and CDR2 SYGVKD. Germline trimming cut 3 bases from V and 4 bases from J; bases unmatched to any gene: 12. This CDR3 is 17 amino acids long.

This clonotype was recorded a few times. This rearrangement joins TRBV28 to TRBJ2-7; no reliable D call. V lost 2 bases and J lost 2, with 13 bases in between. Germline V gene lookup returns CDR1 MDHEN and CDR2 SYDVKM. The CDR3 loop spans 15 amino acids. CDR3 in DNA: TGTGCCAGCAGTTTACAAGGCTCAAGAGCCTACGAGCAGTACTTC. Its protein is CASSLQGSRAYEQYF.

This clonotype was seen many times. The chain joins TRBV12-3 or TRBV12-4 to TRBJ1-6, with 10 nucleotides matching TRBD1. The CDR3 length is 16 residues. V trimming: 5 bases; J trimming: 11 bases; junction bases outside the gene matches: 12. CDR3 nucleotide sequence: TGTGCCAGCAGTCCCCGGGACAGGGGAGAATCTGCACCCCTCCACTTT. Protein sequence: CASSPRDRGESAPLHF.